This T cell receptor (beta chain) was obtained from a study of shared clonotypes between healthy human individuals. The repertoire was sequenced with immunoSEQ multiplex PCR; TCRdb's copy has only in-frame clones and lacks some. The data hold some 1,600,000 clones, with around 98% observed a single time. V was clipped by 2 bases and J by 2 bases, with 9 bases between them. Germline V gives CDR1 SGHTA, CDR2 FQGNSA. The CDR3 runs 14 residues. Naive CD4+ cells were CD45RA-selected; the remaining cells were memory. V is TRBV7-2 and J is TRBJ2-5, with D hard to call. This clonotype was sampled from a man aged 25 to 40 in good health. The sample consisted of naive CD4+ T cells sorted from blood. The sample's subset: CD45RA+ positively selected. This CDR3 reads CASSLFNPQETQYF. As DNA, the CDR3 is TGTGCCAGCAGCTTATTTAACCCTCAAGAGACCCAGTACTTC.